This T cell receptor (beta chain) was profiled in a study of Tregs in tolerant kidney transplant recipients. The nonmyeloablative bone marrow transplants came from related graft donors, with transient mixed chimerism. Germline lookup yields CDR1 MNHEY and CDR2 SVGAGI. CDR3 length: 16 amino acids. V lost 0 bases to trimming and J lost 3 bases, with 13 bases between them. Assay used: immunoSEQ multiplex PCR; TCRdb lists only in-frame clones, some missing. This sample has around 61,000 clones, with over 75% found just once. The V gene is TRBV6-5, the J gene TRBJ2-3, with a weak D call TRBD1 (6 bases). This material consisted of CD4+ T cells from blood (PBMCs), taken 6 months after the transplant. This clonotype was sampled from a human patient who received a combined kidney and bone marrow transplant. Some T cells may have originated in the graft donor. DNA of the CDR3: TGTGCCAGCAGTTACTCCAACCCAACAGGGACAGATACGCAGTATTTT. It translates to CASSYSNPTGTDTQYF.